This TCR beta chain emerged from a study of siplizumab effects on memory and regulatory T cells. The study's findings and limits: Siplizumab caused a significant drop in alloreactive sequences traceable to unstimulated CD4+ memory cells.

As for this clone: Its antigen is unidentified.

The CDR3 is 15 amino acids. Germline CDR1 MDHEN, CDR2 SYDVKM. V was shortened by 3 bases and J by 4 bases, with 13 bases between the two germline ends. TCRdb's table, derived via immunoSEQ multiplex PCR, lists solely in-frame clones and lacks some. The sample lists 80,000 to 130,000 clones, 94% seen once, with around 0.6% in the top ten. The V and J genes are TRBV28 and TRBJ1-5; D is uncertain. The clonotype originates from a human donor in good health. The sample was Tregs sorted from blood. The CDR3 DNA is TGTGCCAGCAGTTTTCGCTCAGGTTTGAATCAGCCCCAGCATTTT. Translation gives CASSFRSGLNQPQHF.